These T cell receptor beta chains were read from a single sample in a study of blood T cell repertoires in COVID-19. Using immunoSEQ multiplex PCR, the repertoire was profiled, and TCRdb retains in-frame clones only, with some absent. In the table there are tens of thousands of clones, approximately 87% of which are singletons. Sample: peripheral blood. The receptors come from a human donor in a cohort sampled during active COVID-19. Both conserved end residues are trimmed from each CDR3. Fields, in order: V gene, J gene, D gene, CDR3 length, CDR3 protein. A D gene is named only where the DNA matches it firmly.

>TRBV27|TRBJ2-1|.|11
ASSWAGLNEQF
>TRBV12-3/TRBV12-4|TRBJ2-5|TRBD1|11
ASRGTVQETQY
>TRBV10-3|TRBJ2-3|TRBD2|12
AIRVAGVTDTQY
>TRBV6-5|TRBJ2-2|.|10
ASAGNTGELF
>TRBV10-3|TRBJ2-7|TRBD2|11
AISELREGLKY
>TRBV28|TRBJ2-1|.|12
ASRPQPRRVEQF
>TRBV19|TRBJ2-2|TRBD1|13
ASRVGTGFTGELF
>TRBV19|TRBJ2-6|.|15
ASRSVGGRSGANVLT
>TRBV3-1/TRBV3-2|TRBJ2-2|TRBD1|19
ASSQESGQGYQRAFGGELF
>TRBV6-2/TRBV6-3|TRBJ2-7|.|12
ASSYLAGSYEQY
>TRBV6-5|TRBJ2-7|TRBD2|13
ASSSTSGRLWEQY
>TRBV28|TRBJ2-7|TRBD1|12
ASRQSGTGAEQY
>TRBV5-8|TRBJ2-5|TRBD2|14
ASSTGLAAPLETQY
>TRBV7-3|TRBJ2-7|TRBD1|13
ASGGQGGGAYEQY
>TRBV2|TRBJ2-1|.|10
ASSSWTPSEF
>TRBV24-1|TRBJ2-3|.|16
ATSVQRTGGLSTDTQY
>TRBV30|TRBJ1-5|.|13
AWSFTGYSNQPQH
>TRBV10-3|TRBJ2-1|TRBD2|10
SVAGDSNEQF
>TRBV2|TRBJ2-1|.|10
ASTLGVNEQF
>TRBV5-1|TRBJ2-3|.|14
ASSLNHGTPRDTQY
>TRBV28|TRBJ2-7|.|13
ASSFQGHRAYEQY
>TRBV5-1|TRBJ2-7|TRBD2|12
ASQTSGVSYEQY
>TRBV15|TRBJ2-7|TRBD2|13
ATSRDVGLVYEQY
>TRBV9|TRBJ1-1|.|11
ASSVEAGTEAF
>TRBV18|TRBJ2-7|.|13
ASSPPSREAYEQY